Following are 26 T cell receptor beta chains from one sample sequenced in a study of cytomegalovirus exposure and HLA in healthy donors. PCR primers comprised 60 Vbeta and 13 Jbeta primers. The protocol was immunoSEQ multiplex PCR, while the TCRdb copy is restricted to in-frame clones and leaves out a portion. The data show 150,000 or so clones, approximately 81% seen once. The sequencing input was PBMCs. These receptors all come from a woman between 18 and 30 years old in good health and CMV-seronegative.

Only a few counts were recorded for this clone. The CDR3 spells CASSPLGRGLEKLFF. CDR3 bases: TGTGCCAGCAGTCCTTTGGGAAGGGGGCTTGAAAAACTGTTTTTT. The rearrangement links TRBV6-6 to TRBJ1-4; 7 bases align to TRBD1. Germline trimming cut 5 bases from V and 7 bases from J; bases unmatched to any gene: 10. The length of the CDR3 is 15 residues. Germline CDR1 is MNHNY and CDR2 is SVGAGI (reference sequence).

V and J are TRBV10-1 and TRBJ2-5, with D tentatively TRBD1 (7 bases). CDR3 length: 16 amino acids. With 6 bases removed from V and 1 base from J, the gap between germline ends came to 18 bases. Germline-derived CDR1 and CDR2 are WNHNN and SYGVQD (reference sequence). This CDR3 is CASRPKGGGAQETQYF. The CDR3 coding sequence is TGCGCCAGCAGACCTAAAGGGGGCGGGGCCCAAGAGACCCAGTACTTC.

The rearrangement links TRBV5-8 to TRBJ1-5, with 9 nucleotides matching TRBD1. This CDR3 is 16 amino acids long. J lost 1 base, V lost 4 bases, and 6 bases had no gene match. Germline CDR1 is SGHTS and CDR2 is YDEGEE. The CDR3 coding sequence is TGTGCCAGCAGCAAGGGACAGGGTGACAGCAATCAGCCCCAGCATTTT. Amino acid sequence: CASSKGQGDSNQPQHF.

V gene TRBV28 combines with J gene TRBJ1-4; tentative D call: TRBD1 (5 bases). V was clipped by 6 bases and J by 10 bases, with 9 bases between them. The germline V gene has CDR1 MDHEN and CDR2 SYDVKM. This CDR3 has 11 residues. The CDR3 region has the DNA TGTGCCAGCAGCCTCCAGGGAAAACTGTTTTTT. Amino acid sequence: CASSLQGKLFF. The full variable domain, with the rest looked up from reference TRBV28 and TRBJ1-4, is DVKVTQSSRYLVKRTGEKVFLECVQDMDHENMFWYRQDPGLGLRLIYFSYDVKMKEKGDIPEGYSVSREKKERFSLILESASTNQTSMYLCASSLQGKLFFGSGTQLSVL.

The rearrangement uses TRBV11-2 and TRBJ2-7; TRBD2 agrees at 14 bases. CDR3 size: 15 residues. Germline values: CDR1 SGHAT, CDR2 FQNNGV. Losses at the gene ends were 5 bases for V and 6 bases for J; bases not matched to a gene: 6. DNA of the CDR3: TGTGCCAGCAGCGGGACTAGCGGGAGACTACGCGAGCAGTACTTC. It codes for CASSGTSGRLREQYF.

The chain employs TRBV4-1 and TRBJ1-1; D perhaps matches TRBD1 (5 bases). V was pared by 1 base and J by 4 bases, with 19 bases between. The CDR3 contains 17 residues. Per germline, CDR1 MGHRA and CDR2 YSYEKL. CDR3 protein: CASSQGGSVGFGTEAFF. The CDR3 DNA reads TGCGCCAGCAGCCAAGGGGGCAGCGTAGGGTTCGGCACTGAAGCTTTCTTT.

The gene calls are TRBV6-6 and TRBJ1-4; 9 bases are a match to TRBD1. Per the germline V gene, CDR1 is MNHNY and CDR2 is SVGAGI (reference sequence). V shed 3 bases, J shed 7 bases, and the junction held 9 bases outside the gene matches. The CDR3 has 16 residues. The CDR3 DNA sequence: TGTGCCAGCAGTTATGCCCCGCGGACAGGGGTTGAAAAACTGTTTTTT. Translated, it gives CASSYAPRTGVEKLFF.

J is TRBJ1-5 and V is TRBV5-1; the D gene is possibly TRBD1 (5 bases). Trimming stripped 7 bases from V and 7 bases from J, with 15 bases between. CDR3 length equals 13 residues. Germline V gives CDR1 SGHRS, CDR2 YFSETQ. CDR3 loop: CASRSGREQPQHF. CDR3 nucleotides: TGCGCCAGCCGGTCGGGGCGGGAACAGCCCCAGCATTTT.

The V and J genes are TRBV19 and TRBJ2-5, with D possibly matching TRBD2 (6 bases). Germline CDR1 is LNHDA and CDR2 is SQIVND (reference sequence). CDR3 length: 15 amino acids. V was trimmed by 1 base and J by 0 bases, leaving 9 bases between them. The DNA for the CDR3 is TGTGCCAGTAGTATAGGTAGCGGCTACCAAGAGACCCAGTACTTC. Protein sequence: CASSIGSGYQETQYF.

The V call is TRBV28, the J call TRBJ1-5, with TRBD1 matching over 7 bases. In germline, CDR1 is MDHEN, CDR2 SYDVKM. CDR3 length equals 21 residues. Trimming cost V 2 bases and J 2 bases; bases outside gene matches: 21. The DNA of the CDR3 is TGTGCCAGCAGTTTAGGTAGTTTCGTCAGGGGGACCCCGGAGCGCAATCAGCCCCAGCATTTT. It is translated as CASSLGSFVRGTPERNQPQHF.

The J gene is TRBJ2-2, the V gene TRBV5-1; D possibly corresponds to TRBD2 (6 bases). The CDR3 runs 18 residues. V lost 2 bases and J 0 bases, leaving 17 bases between the germline ends. Germline V gene sequence: CDR1 SGHRS, CDR2 YFSETQ. The DNA for the CDR3 is TGCGCCAGCAGCTTCCAATTAGTGGGAGGTGCGAACACCGGGGAGCTGTTTTTT. Residues: CASSFQLVGGANTGELFF.

The chain couples TRBV6-1 to TRBJ1-2; the D gene is possibly TRBD1 (6 bases). The CDR3 covers 13 residues. V lost 4 bases and J 6 bases, leaving 12 bases between the germline ends. The germline V gene has CDR1 MNHNS and CDR2 SASEGT. CDR3 bases: TGTGCCAGCAGTGGCCACAGGGTAAATGGCTACACCTTC. This translates into CASSGHRVNGYTF.

The rearrangement uses TRBV28 and TRBJ1-2; 10 nucleotides align to TRBD1. This CDR3 has 15 residues. CDR1 is MDHEN, CDR2 SYDVKM, per germline. J lost 4 bases, V lost 6 bases, and 8 bases had no gene match. The DNA for the CDR3 is TGTGCCAGCAGAGGACAGGGGGAGTTTGGCTATGGCTACACCTTC. Translated: CASRGQGEFGYGYTF.

Written as DNA, the CDR3 is TGTGCCAGTAGTTTTCGCGACCGGAGAGGCTACACCTTC. Translation gives CASSFRDRRGYTF. The chain joins TRBV19 to TRBJ1-2, with D unresolved. The CDR3 has 13 residues. Between the trimmed V and J ends, which lost 5 bases and 8 bases, there was a span of 15 bases. CDR1 LNHDA and CDR2 SQIVND come from the germline V gene (reference sequence).

The CDR3 loop is CASSLQGTDTQYF. Here the CDR3 DNA reads TGTGCCAGCAGCTTGCAGGGCACAGATACGCAGTATTTT. The rearrangement uses TRBV5-5 and TRBJ2-3; D gene ambiguous. The length of the CDR3 is 13 residues. Trimming left V 1 base short and J 1 base short, with 4 bases between. CDR1 and CDR2 from the germline V gene are SGHKS and YYEKEE (reference sequence).

J is TRBJ2-3 and V is TRBV7-2; 9 bases match TRBD2. Germline V lookup: CDR1 SGHTA, CDR2 FQGNSA. The J segment lost 5 bases and the V segment lost 7 bases, leaving 10 bases of the junction unmatched. This CDR3 is 15 amino acids long. CDR3 in DNA: TGTGCCAGCAACCGGGAGGGACTAGCCGGAGATACGCAGTATTTT. Amino acid sequence: CASNREGLAGDTQYF.

The chain uses TRBV5-1 and TRBJ2-7, with 7 bases lining up with TRBD1. The germline V gene encodes CDR1 SGHRS and CDR2 YFSETQ. The CDR3 is made up of 16 amino acids. With 4 bases clipped from V and 0 bases from J, the junction kept 10 bases outside the gene matches. The CDR3 spells CASSPIGQANSYEQYF. CDR3 DNA sequence: TGCGCCAGCAGCCCGATCGGACAGGCGAACTCCTACGAGCAGTACTTC.

In this sample, this clone turned up once. V is TRBV9 and J is TRBJ2-1, with D maybe TRBD2 (5 bases). CDR3 length: 14 amino acids. The V end lost 1 base, the J end lost 1 base, and 6 bases lay between the germline ends. Germline V gives CDR1 SGDLS, CDR2 YYNGEE. CDR3 coding DNA: TGTGCCAGCAGCGTACGGGATTCCTACAATGAGCAGTTCTTC. Translated: CASSVRDSYNEQFF.

This chain links TRBV7-9 with TRBJ2-3; unclear D gene. In germline, CDR1 is SEHNR, CDR2 FQNEAQ (reference sequence). The CDR3 is made up of 13 amino acids. Trimming removed 2 bases at V and 3 bases at J, with 6 bases between. CDR3 protein: CASSLLETDTQYF. The DNA for the CDR3 is TGTGCCAGCAGCTTATTGGAGACAGATACGCAGTATTTT.

This clone was counted only a few times. The chain uses TRBV27 and TRBJ2-5, with TRBD2 matching over 12 bases. The CDR3 loop spans 14 amino acids. Germline trimming cut 6 bases from V and 5 bases from J; bases unmatched to any gene: 4. Germline lookup yields CDR1 MNHEY and CDR2 SMNVEV (reference sequence). This CDR3 is CASSRLAGVETQYF. CDR3 DNA: TGTGCCAGCAGCCGACTAGCGGGAGTCGAGACCCAGTACTTC.

This clone was detected once. The J gene is TRBJ2-3, the V gene TRBV9; TRBD1 is a possible D gene (6 bases). Germline V lookup: CDR1 SGDLS, CDR2 YYNGEE. Trimming cost V 0 bases and J 9 bases, with 14 bases left between them. The CDR3 is 14 amino acids. CDR3 DNA sequence: TGTGCCAGCAGCGTAGCTGTGTCAGGGGTGACGCAGTATTTT. Amino acids: CASSVAVSGVTQYF.

The rearrangement uses TRBV21-1 and TRBJ2-7; the table's D call TRBD1 went unverified against the DNA. TRBV21-1 is termed a pseudogene. The CDR3 runs 12 residues. CDR3 DNA: TGTGCCAGCATACAGGGTTGTTACGAGCAGTACTTC. Translation gives CASIQGCYEQYF.

This rearrangement joins TRBV5-6 to TRBJ2-5; the D gene is possibly TRBD2 (5 bases). CDR1 SGHDT and CDR2 YYEEEE come from the germline V gene. CDR3 length equals 13 residues. Trimming cost V 7 bases and J 5 bases, with 15 bases left between them. CDR3 DNA sequence: TGTGCCAGCGGACTCACCGGATGGGAGACCCAGTACTTC. Residues: CASGLTGWETQYF.

The chain uses TRBV27 and TRBJ2-5; D is possibly TRBD1 (5 bases). The J call is uncertain, as TRBJ2-7 better fits the DNA end. This CDR3 is 12 amino acids long. The V gene's germline CDR1 is MNHEY and CDR2 SMNVEV (reference sequence). The CDR3 region has the DNA TGTGCCAGCAGTTTACAGGGCTACGAGCAGTACTTC. Its protein is CASSLQGYEQYF.

The chain links TRBV18 to TRBJ1-3; 9 positions match TRBD1. With 0 bases clipped from V and 2 bases from J, the junction kept 11 bases outside the gene matches. The CDR3 contains 19 residues. CDR1 and CDR2 from the germline V gene are KGHSH and LQKENI. The DNA of the CDR3 is TGTGCCAGCTCACCACCGCTGGTCCCGGACAGGGGTGCTGGAAACACCATATATTTT. Amino acid sequence: CASSPPLVPDRGAGNTIYF.

This clone has a handful of counts. The chain recombines TRBV28 with TRBJ2-3; TRBD2 matches at 15 bases. Germline V gene lookup returns CDR1 MDHEN and CDR2 SYDVKM. This CDR3 is 22 amino acids long. V lost 2 bases to trimming and J lost 4 bases; unmatched junction nucleotides: 19. CDR3: CASSLPLEGPGLAGGLPDTQYF. The CDR3 nucleotides read TGTGCCAGCAGTTTACCCCTAGAAGGGCCAGGACTAGCGGGAGGGCTCCCAGATACGCAGTATTTT.